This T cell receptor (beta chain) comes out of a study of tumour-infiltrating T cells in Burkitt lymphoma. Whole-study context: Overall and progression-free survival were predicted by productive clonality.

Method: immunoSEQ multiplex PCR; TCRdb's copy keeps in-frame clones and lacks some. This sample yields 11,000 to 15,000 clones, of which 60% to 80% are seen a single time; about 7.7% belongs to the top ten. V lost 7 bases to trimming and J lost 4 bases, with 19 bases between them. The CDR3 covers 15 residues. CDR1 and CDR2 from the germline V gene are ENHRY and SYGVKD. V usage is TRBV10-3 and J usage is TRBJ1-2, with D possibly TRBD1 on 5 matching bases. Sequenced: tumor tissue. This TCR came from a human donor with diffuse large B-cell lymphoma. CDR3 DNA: TGTGCCATCACCGACCAGGGTTATGGGACCTATGGCTACACCTTC. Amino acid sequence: CAITDQGYGTYGYTF.